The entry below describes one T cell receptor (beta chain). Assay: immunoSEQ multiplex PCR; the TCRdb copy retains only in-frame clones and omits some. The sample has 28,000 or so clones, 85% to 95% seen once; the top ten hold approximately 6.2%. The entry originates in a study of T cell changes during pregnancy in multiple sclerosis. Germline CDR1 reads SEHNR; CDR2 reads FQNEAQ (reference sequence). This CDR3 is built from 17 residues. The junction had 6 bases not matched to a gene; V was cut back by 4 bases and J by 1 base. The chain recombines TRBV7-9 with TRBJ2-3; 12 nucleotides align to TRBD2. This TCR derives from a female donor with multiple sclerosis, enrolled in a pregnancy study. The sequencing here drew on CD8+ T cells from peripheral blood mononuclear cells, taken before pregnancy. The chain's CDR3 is CASSSRGLAGGTDTQYF. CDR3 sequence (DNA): TGTGCCAGCAGCTCGCGGGGACTAGCGGGCGGCACAGATACGCAGTATTTT.